Listed below are T cell receptor beta chains from one sample, sequenced in a study of PD-L1 blockade in urothelial cancer. Here immunoSEQ multiplex PCR was the method, and the copy in TCRdb shows in-frame clones only, minus some. The data hold 45,000 to 55,000 clones, with about 85% observed a single time. The sample was PBMCs, taken around atezolizumab (anti-PD-L1) treatment. The origin of the receptors is a man aged 45-65 years with urothelial cancer. CDR3s include the opening cysteine and the closing phenylalanine or tryptophan. The D gene is left open where the match is weak. Where a row states a size, it is once, few, many or the class of an expanded clone; other rows omit it.

TRBJ2-5 TRBD2 - TRBV6-1 CASSVAGTSVATQYF TGTGCCAGCAGTGTGGCCGGGACTAGCGTCGCGACCCAGTACTTC
TRBJ2-5 TRBD1 - TRBV7-7 CASSLGTGGQETQYF TGTGCTAGCAGCTTAGGGACAGGGGGCCAAGAGACCCAGTACTTC
TRBJ2-2 - - TRBV2 CARGRIGTGELFF TGTGCCAGGGGGAGGATTGGAACCGGGGAGCTGTTTTTT
TRBJ2-1 TRBD1 - TRBV7-6 CASSPGTGLYNEQFF TGTGCCAGCAGCCCCGGGACAGGTCTCTACAATGAGCAGTTCTTC
TRBJ2-7 TRBD2 - TRBV4-1 CASSQFPTSGYEQYF TGCGCCAGCAGCCAATTCCCGACTAGCGGGTACGAGCAGTACTTC
TRBJ2-7 - once TRBV10-2 CASSDSSYEQYF TGCGCCAGCAGTGACAGCTCCTACGAGCAGTACTTC
TRBJ2-7 - once TRBV5-6 CASSSGGGGEQYF TGTGCCAGCAGCTCGGGGGGCGGCGGCGAGCAGTACTTC
TRBJ2-7 TRBD2 - TRBV13 CASSPPHGTSGGATYEQYF TGTGCCAGCAGCCCCCCCCACGGGACTAGCGGGGGGGCTACCTACGAGCAGTACTTC
TRBJ2-7 TRBD2 - TRBV19 CASSTSGGTYEQYF TGTGCCAGTAGTACCAGCGGGGGGACCTACGAGCAGTACTTC
TRBJ2-3 TRBD2 - TRBV5-6 CASSPTGRGSDTQYF TGTGCCAGCAGCCCCACTGGGCGCGGGAGCGATACGCAGTATTTT
TRBJ2-7 TRBD2 - TRBV10-2 CASSSTSGVTYEQYF TGCGCCAGCAGTTCGACTAGCGGGGTAACATACGAGCAGTACTTC
TRBJ2-4 TRBD1 - TRBV6-5 CASTDRGPNIQYF TGTGCCAGCACAGACAGGGGCCCTAACATTCAGTACTTC
TRBJ2-3 - - TRBV11-3 CASSPGGQSTDTQYF TGTGCCAGCAGCCCGGGGGGCCAAAGCACAGATACGCAGTATTTT
TRBJ1-2 TRBD1 - TRBV27 CASSGGRGIFSLGYTF TGTGCCAGCAGCGGGGGCAGGGGGATTTTCAGCCTTGGCTACACCTTC
TRBJ2-3 - - TRBV30 CAWIGGATQYF TGTGCCTGGATAGGTGGGGCCACGCAGTATTTT
TRBJ2-3 TRBD2 - TRBV7-9 CASSLEQEGTRRYF TGTGCCAGCAGCTTAGAGCAGGAGGGGACTAGGCGGTATTTT
TRBJ1-5 TRBD1 - TRBV28 CASSHWAGQGRGNQPQHF TGTGCCAGCAGCCACTGGGCGGGACAGGGGCGAGGCAATCAGCCCCAGCATTTT
TRBJ2-1 - - TRBV11-2 CASSLISGIETYNEQFF TGTGCCAGCAGCCTTATCTCCGGGATTGAGACATACAATGAGCAGTTCTTC
TRBJ2-7 - - TRBV7-2 CASSLLDSYEQYF TGTGCCAGCAGCCTACTAGACTCCTACGAGCAGTACTTC
TRBJ2-7 TRBD1 - TRBV9 CASSVAPGQGGWYEQYF TGTGCCAGCAGCGTAGCCCCAGGACAGGGGGGTTGGTACGAGCAGTACTTC
TRBJ1-5 TRBD1 - TRBV7-2 CASSQWVGQGALNWPQHF TGTGCCAGCAGTCAGTGGGTGGGACAGGGGGCATTGAATTGGCCCCAGCATTTT
TRBJ2-1 TRBD2 once TRBV10-3 CAISRTSGRDEQFF TGTGCCATCAGTCGGACTAGCGGGAGAGACGAGCAGTTCTTC
TRBJ2-3 - - TRBV5-1 CASSLIGISTDTQYF TGCGCCAGCAGCTTGATCGGGATCAGCACAGATACGCAGTATTTT
TRBJ2-7 - - TRBV7-9 CASSSDIPFDEQYF TGTGCCAGCAGCTCGGACATTCCTTTTGACGAGCAGTACTTC
TRBJ2-2 - once TRBV21-1 CASSRVPGQGAEWTGELFF TGTGCCAGCAGCAGGGTCCCGGGACAGGGGGCAGAATGGACCGGGGAGCTGTTTTTT
TRBJ1-5 TRBD1 - TRBV5-8 CASSLGTRAHVQGRHQPQHF TGTGCCAGCAGCTTGGGGACCCGCGCCCATGTACAGGGGCGGCATCAGCCCCAGCATTTT
TRBJ1-1 - once TRBV28 CASRRTGIVF TGTGCCAGCAGGCGTACAGGAATTGTCTTT
TRBJ2-7 TRBD1 - TRBV18 CASSRRDRPTYEQYF TGTGCCAGCTCACGAAGGGACAGGCCCACCTACGAGCAGTACTTC
TRBJ2-7 TRBD1 - TRBV18 CASSPSPGTGGPEQYF TGTGCCAGCTCACCATCCCCGGGGACAGGGGGCCCCGAGCAGTACTTC
TRBJ2-7 TRBD1 - TRBV28 CASTMDRAASSYEQYF TGTGCCAGCACAATGGACAGGGCCGCTAGCTCCTACGAGCAGTACTTC
TRBJ2-7 - - TRBV7-2 CASSPLEDEQYF TGTGCCAGCAGCCCTCTTGAGGACGAGCAGTACTTC
TRBJ2-2 TRBD1 once TRBV7-8 CASSLVDRGGTGELFF TGTGCCAGCAGCTTAGTAGACAGGGGGGGAACCGGGGAGCTGTTTTTT
TRBJ2-5 TRBD2 - TRBV7-9 CASSFRGGQQETQYF TGTGCCAGCAGCTTTCGGGGGGGCCAACAAGAGACCCAGTACTTC
TRBJ1-2 TRBD1 - TRBV5-6 CASSSDRANYGYTF TGTGCCAGCAGCTCGGACAGGGCTAACTATGGCTACACCTTC
TRBJ2-1 TRBD2 - TRBV29-1 CSTRGLYYNEQFF TGCTCAACTCGGGGACTATACTACAATGAGCAGTTCTTC
TRBJ1-5 - - TRBV6-1 CASSDQGYQPQHF TGTGCCAGCAGTGACCAGGGTTATCAGCCCCAGCATTTT
TRBJ1-6 TRBD1 - TRBV14 CASSQVQTGRSRSPLHF TGTGCCAGCAGCCAAGTACAGACAGGGAGATCGAGGTCACCCCTCCACTTT
TRBJ2-2 TRBD1 - TRBV9 CASSVFDRAPNTGELFF TGTGCCAGCAGCGTCTTCGACAGGGCCCCGAACACCGGGGAGCTGTTTTTT
TRBJ2-7 TRBD2 - TRBV11-2 CASRLGGSGLYEQYF TGTGCCAGTAGATTAGGTGGTAGCGGGCTTTACGAGCAGTACTTC
TRBJ2-5 TRBD2 - TRBV4-2 CASSQELGGGGETQYF TGTGCCAGCAGCCAAGAATTGGGGGGGGGTGGAGAGACCCAGTACTTC
TRBJ2-1 TRBD2 - TRBV12-5 CASGTSGRAKFF TGTGCTAGTGGTACTAGCGGGAGGGCCAAGTTCTTC
TRBJ1-1 - - TRBV10-3 CAISGEERANTEAFF TGTGCCATCAGTGGGGAGGAGAGGGCGAACACTGAAGCTTTCTTT
TRBJ2-2 - - TRBV7-3 CASSLKKWEANTGELFF TGTGCCAGCAGCTTAAAAAAATGGGAGGCGAACACCGGGGAGCTGTTTTTT
TRBJ2-3 - - TRBV5-1 CASRDQRATDTQYF TGCGCCAGCAGGGACCAGCGGGCGACAGATACGCAGTATTTT
TRBJ2-1 - - TRBV7-7 CASSFSGTYNEQFF TGTGCTAGCAGCTTTTCCGGGACCTACAATGAGCAGTTCTTC
TRBJ2-5 - - TRBV5-1 CASSSTAADQETQYF TGCGCCAGCAGCTCCACCGCGGCAGACCAAGAGACCCAGTACTTC
TRBJ2-7 TRBD1 - TRBV10-3 CAITRTGSSYEQYF TGTGCCATCACTAGGACAGGGAGCTCCTACGAGCAGTACTTC
TRBJ2-2 - - TRBV7-2 CASSLYRVNTGELFF TGTGCCAGCAGCTTATACAGGGTGAACACCGGGGAGCTGTTTTTT
TRBJ2-5 TRBD2 few TRBV27 CAPRGGNETQYF TGTGCCCCACGGGGGGGGAACGAGACCCAGTACTTC
TRBJ2-3 - - TRBV2 CASSKQGIGTDTQYF TGTGCCAGCAGTAAACAGGGTATCGGCACAGATACGCAGTATTTT
TRBJ2-3 - - TRBV13 CASSLTGTDTQYF TGTGCCAGCAGCTTGACAGGCACAGATACGCAGTATTTT
TRBJ2-4 TRBD1 - TRBV5-6 CASGLGRTGGSGIQYF TGTGCCAGCGGCTTGGGTAGGACAGGGGGATCTGGCATTCAGTACTTC
TRBJ2-5 TRBD2 - TRBV7-2 CASSPGLAGDQETQYF TGTGCCAGCAGCCCCGGACTAGCGGGGGACCAAGAGACCCAGTACTTC
TRBJ2-5 - - TRBV9 CASSVAGTTYQETQYF TGTGCCAGCAGCGTAGCCGGGACAACGTACCAAGAGACCCAGTACTTC
TRBJ2-7 TRBD1 - TRBV2 CASSAGPPTGGAFYEQYF TGTGCCAGCAGTGCAGGCCCCCCGACAGGGGGCGCTTTCTACGAGCAGTACTTC